This T cell receptor (beta chain) derives from a study of cytomegalovirus exposure and HLA in healthy donors. Points from the study as a whole: Exclusion as indistinguishable affected some V segments, including TRBV6-2 and TRBV6-3. The authors later linked a missense DCLRE1C variant to TCR beta V- and J-gene trimming. In a later analysis, CMV-associated beta chains were mostly HLA-associated, it appeared. Per published reports, the classifier diagnosed cytomegalovirus status with high specificity and sensitivity.

A remark on this clone: What it recognizes is unknown.

Trimming removed 0 bases from V and 0 bases from J, with 7 bases in between. The CDR3 consists of 15 residues. The germline CDR1 and CDR2 sequences are SGHNT and YYREEE (reference sequence). PCR amplification relied on 60 Vbeta primers (plus 13 Jbeta primers). TCRdb's table, derived via immunoSEQ multiplex PCR, lists solely in-frame clones and lacks some. The sample carries 140,000 or so clones, around 59% recorded once. The rearrangement joins TRBV5-4 to TRBJ2-1; D is unclear. The clonotype comes from a male donor in good health and CMV-seronegative. Material: PBMCs. CDR3 nucleotides: TGTGCCAGCAGCTTGGACAGCAGCTCCTACAATGAGCAGTTCTTC. It codes for CASSLDSSSYNEQFF.